A single sample is the source of the 5 T cell receptor beta chains below, sequenced in a study of cytomegalovirus exposure and HLA in healthy donors. Vbeta (60) and Jbeta (13) primers were used in the PCR. TCRdb keeps only in-frame clones here, not all; method: immunoSEQ multiplex PCR. Among approximately 150,000 clones listed, 75% to 85% were seen once. The specimen was PBMCs. The source of these receptors is a man in his fifties in good health and CMV-seropositive.

The rearrangement uses TRBV29-1 and TRBJ1-2, with TRBD1 matching 8 bases. This CDR3 spans 12 amino acids. V shed 5 bases and J 3 bases; nucleotides not matched to a gene: 2. Germline V gene sequence: CDR1 SQVTM, CDR2 ANQGSEA. CDR3 sequence (DNA): TGCAGCGTTCAGGGGGCGGACTATGGCTACACCTTC. Amino acid sequence: CSVQGADYGYTF. Filled out from reference TRBV29-1 and TRBJ1-2, the complete variable domain reads SAVISQKPSRDICQRGTSLTIQCQVDSQVTMMFWYRQQPGQSLTLIATANQGSEATYESGFVIDKFPISRPNLTFSTLTVSNMSPEDSSIYLCSVQGADYGYTFGSGTRLTVV.

The gene calls are TRBV5-1 and TRBJ2-5; the match to TRBD2 covers 7 bases. Germline V gives CDR1 SGHRS, CDR2 YFSETQ. V lost 0 bases to trimming and J lost 3 bases; unmatched junction nucleotides: 2. This CDR3 contains 14 residues. For the CDR3, the DNA is TGCGCCAGCAGCTTGGCCGCGGGAGAAGAGACCCAGTACTTC. Protein product: CASSLAAGEETQYF.

This chain connects TRBV6-5 to TRBJ2-5, with 10 bases fitting TRBD1. The J call may be wrong; the DNA end is better matched by TRBJ2-7. This CDR3 comprises 15 residues. Germline V gene sequence: CDR1 MNHEY, CDR2 SVGAGI. Here the CDR3 DNA reads TGTGCCAGCAGCCGCGGGACAGGGGACTCTTACGAGCAGTACTTC. It encodes CASSRGTGDSYEQYF.

The rearrangement joins TRBV4-2 to TRBJ2-7; 7 nucleotides line up with TRBD1. The CDR3 runs 15 residues. J lost 4 bases, V lost 0 bases, and 6 bases had no gene match. Germline CDR1 is LGHNA and CDR2 is YNFKEQ. The CDR3 DNA reads TGTGCCAGCAGCCAAGACCAAACAGGGGAATACGAGCAGTACTTC. Residues: CASSQDQTGEYEQYF.

The count of this clone is one. The chain uses TRBV5-4 and TRBJ2-7; 8 nucleotides match TRBD2. Germline CDR1 and CDR2: SGHNT and YYREEE (reference sequence). CDR3 size: 18 residues. With V trimmed by 0 bases and J by 0 bases, 11 bases remained unmatched. The CDR3 reads CASSLGRGPSGSSYEQYF. For the CDR3, the DNA is TGTGCCAGCAGCTTGGGCAGGGGACCCAGCGGGAGCTCCTACGAGCAGTACTTC.